The subject of this entry is one TCR beta chain. This specimen comes from a study of blood T cell repertoires in COVID-19. Study-wide context: Italy, Spain and the United States were the sources of the convalescent and acute COVID-19 samples. Sample material is recorded as cDNA or gDNA derived from T cells, B-cell-depleted T cells, or PBMCs.

Original methodology: Amplifying reference gene primers gave estimates of nucleated cell counts. Assay used: immunoSEQ multiplex PCR; TCRdb lists only in-frame clones, some missing. Clone size and V and J calls were adopted from that table, with D and trimming inferred from the DNA. The sample yields about 38,000 clones, roughly 87% seen once. Sequenced input: peripheral blood. The receptor was derived from a human donor in a cohort sampled during active COVID-19.

The CDR3 DNA reads as TGTGCCACCAGTGCCAGCAGCGGGGGCTACAATGAGCAGTTCTTC. It codes for CATSASSGGYNEQFF. This chain links TRBV24-1 with TRBJ2-1, with 8 positions matching TRBD2. V shed 5 bases, J shed 3 bases, and the junction held 5 bases outside the gene matches. The CDR3 is 15 residues long. Germline CDR1 and CDR2: KGHDR and SFDVKD.